Detailed here is one T cell receptor beta chain. Its antigen is not known. No cell fractionation was done, so the repertoire covers all unsorted peripheral blood T cells. This sample is part of a study of HIV-infected patients and healthy controls. V shed 2 bases and J shed 6 bases, with 8 bases lying between them. Germline V CDR1 and CDR2: MNHEY, SVGAGI. The CDR3 is 13 residues long. Study findings and constraints: Compared with controls, mean Gini indices were significantly raised in HIV-infected repertoires, possibly indicating oligoclonality.

About 450 ng RNA was reverse transcribed with alpha and beta constant-region primers. Each of the alpha and beta chains got its own library through chain-specific third strand synthesis with indices. Using its own MiXCR run on the 5' RACE reads, TCRdb lists one record per CDR3 protein. The data show 15,000 to 20,000 distinct CDR3 sequences, approximately 9% seen once. The source is an adult in good health. Sequenced sample: blood. V usage is TRBV6-5 and J usage is TRBJ1-3; D not resolved. CDR3 in amino acids: CASSYGRANTIYF. The CDR3 coding sequence is TGTGCCAGCAGTTACGGCAGAGCAAACACCATATATTTT.